These 12 T cell receptor beta chains originate from one sample sequenced in a study of blood T cell repertoires in COVID-19. Clones were sequenced by immunoSEQ multiplex PCR, and TCRdb holds only the in-frame ones, with some missing. The sample contains 300,000 to 350,000 clones, 88% of which appear only once. The specimen was PBMCs or T cells enriched from blood (not recorded which). All receptors come from a woman aged 25 to 39 who had been exposed to COVID-19.

This chain connects TRBV18 to TRBJ2-5, with 7 bases identical to TRBD1. The CDR3 has 16 amino acids. The V segment lost 1 base and the J segment 0 bases; nucleotides outside the gene matches: 5. Looked up from germline, CDR1 is KGHSH and CDR2 is LQKENI. In DNA, the CDR3 is TGTGCCAGCTCACCACGAAAAGGGGGCCACCAAGAGACCCAGTACTTC. Amino acids: CASSPRKGGHQETQYF.

The chain joins TRBV3-1 (or the pseudogene TRBV3-2) to TRBJ2-5; 8 bases map to TRBD2. CDR1 is LGHDT and CDR2 is YNNKEL in the germline V gene (reference sequence). The junction had 9 bases not matched to a gene; V was cut back by 1 base and J by 5 bases. This CDR3 spans 16 amino acids. CDR3 DNA: TGTGCCAGCAGCCAAGTGGGCGGGAGGCCTCGGGAGACCCAGTACTTC. Protein sequence: CASSQVGGRPRETQYF.

V is TRBV5-6 and J is TRBJ2-1, with TRBD2 matching over 9 bases. With V trimmed by 0 bases and J by 8 bases, 12 bases remained unmatched. This CDR3 has 17 amino acids. Germline CDR1 and CDR2: SGHDT and YYEEEE. CDR3 DNA sequence: TGTGCCAGCAGCTTGGATCGGGCGGGAGGGCCTAGCTATGAGCAGTTCTTC. Translated: CASSLDRAGGPSYEQFF.

The table lists this clone with a count of one. In DNA form, the CDR3 reads TGCAGTGCTAGTTCCTATGGGGCTAGCTCCTACAATGAGCAGTTCTTC. Translation gives CSASSYGASSYNEQFF. This sequence joins TRBV20-1 and TRBJ2-1; possible D gene TRBD1, 5 bases. CDR3 length: 16 amino acids. Per the germline V gene, CDR1 is DFQATT and CDR2 is SNEGSKA (reference sequence). The V gene lost 3 bases and the J gene lost 0 bases, with 15 bases spanning the gap.

The V call is TRBV9, the J call TRBJ1-1; no clear D. Between the trimmed V and J ends, which lost 4 bases and 0 bases, there was a span of 13 bases. Germline V gene sequence: CDR1 SGDLS, CDR2 YYNGEE. The CDR3 runs to 15 residues. CDR3 coding DNA: TGTGCCAGCAGCCCAAAGCCCTCCTTGAACACTGAAGCTTTCTTT. Its protein product is CASSPKPSLNTEAFF.

This clone was observed a single time. The chain carries TRBV28 and TRBJ2-1, with 7 bases that match TRBD1. V lost 6 bases to trimming and J lost 6 bases; unmatched junction nucleotides: 11. This CDR3 is 15 amino acids long. Germline assignment: CDR1 MDHEN and CDR2 SYDVKM. CDR3 amino acids: CASRLRGLRTNEQFF. CDR3 nucleotides: TGTGCCAGCAGGCTAAGGGGGCTGAGGACCAATGAGCAGTTCTTC.

The rearrangement links TRBV7-2 to TRBJ1-4, with 7 bases lining up with TRBD1. The CDR3 loop spans 14 amino acids. Germline values: CDR1 SGHTA, CDR2 FQGNSA. Trimming at V came to 0 bases and at J to 8 bases, leaving 3 bases not matched to a gene. CDR3 nucleotides: TGTGCCAGCAGCTTAGCAGGGGGCGCCGAAAAACTGTTTTTT. It encodes CASSLAGGAEKLFF.

The V gene is TRBV4-2, the J gene TRBJ2-7, with 10 bases fitting TRBD1. V trimming: 3 bases; J trimming: 6 bases; junction bases outside the gene matches: 8. Germline loops: CDR1 LGHNA, CDR2 YNFKEQ. The CDR3 runs 15 residues. The CDR3, as DNA: TGTGCCAGCAGCCAGGTGGGACAGGGGTCGAGCGAGCAGTACTTC. Translation gives CASSQVGQGSSEQYF.

CDR3 sequence: CASSLGVLSGGNTIYF. The CDR3 nucleotides read TGTGCCAGCAGCTTAGGGGTCCTATCGGGTGGAAACACCATATATTTT. The rearrangement links TRBV7-8 to TRBJ1-3; D gene ambiguous. With 1 base removed from V and 3 bases from J, the gap between germline ends came to 13 bases. CDR3 length equals 16 residues. CDR1 is SGHVS, CDR2 FQNEAQ, per germline. The full variable domain, completed using reference TRBV7-8 and TRBJ1-3, is GAGVSQSPRYKVAKRGQDVALRCDPISGHVSLFWYQQALGQGPEFLTYFQNEAQLDKSGLPSDRFFAERPEGSVSTLKIQRTQQEDSAVYLCASSLGVLSGGNTIYFGEGSWLTVV.

The chain couples TRBV5-1 to TRBJ1-1, with 7 bases lining up with TRBD1. The V and J ends lost 0 bases and 1 base, in that order; junction bases with no gene match: 6. The CDR3 extends over 16 amino acids. Germline CDR1 SGHRS, CDR2 YFSETQ. In DNA, the CDR3 is TGCGCCAGCAGCTTGGTGACAGGGACGAGGAACACTGAAGCTTTCTTT. It yields the protein CASSLVTGTRNTEAFF.

The V gene is TRBV3-1 (or the pseudogene TRBV3-2), the J gene TRBJ2-1, with D possibly TRBD2 on 6 matching bases. Trimming left V 0 bases short and J 8 bases short, with 14 bases between. This CDR3 has 15 amino acids. Germline V gene sequence: CDR1 LGHDT, CDR2 YNNKEL (reference sequence). CDR3 region: CASSQDNPAGYEQFF. The CDR3 DNA reads TGTGCCAGCAGCCAAGATAACCCAGCGGGTTATGAGCAGTTCTTC.

The CDR3 region has the DNA TGTGCCACCAGTGATTCGAGGATCCGGGACAGGGGGCGCGGGGCTTTCTTT. Translating gives CATSDSRIRDRGRGAFF. The chain couples TRBV24-1 to TRBJ1-1; TRBD1 agrees at 12 bases. The J segment lost 11 bases and the V segment lost 2 bases, leaving 14 bases of the junction unmatched. Germline lookup yields CDR1 KGHDR and CDR2 SFDVKD. The length of the CDR3 is 17 residues.